Below, 32 T cell receptor beta chains from the same sample are listed, as sequenced in a study of blood T cell repertoires in COVID-19. Sequenced by immunoSEQ multiplex PCR; TCRdb stores in-frame clones only, minus some. The data contain around 87,000 clones, 85% to 90% of them seen just once; the ten biggest clones take up 1.5%. The specimen sequenced was peripheral blood. Every receptor here comes from a human donor with active COVID-19. The donor label of this sample is uncertain.

CDR3 residues: CASSRNSRDYGYTF. CDR3 nucleotide sequence: TGTGCCAGCTCAAGAAACAGTAGAGACTATGGCTACACCTTC. The chain carries TRBV18 and TRBJ1-2; no reliable D call. The V end lost 5 bases, the J end lost 3 bases, and 13 bases lay between the germline ends. CDR1 and CDR2 from the germline V gene are KGHSH and LQKENI. The CDR3 length is 14 residues.

This rearrangement joins TRBV15 to TRBJ1-2; weak D call: TRBD1 (5 bases). This CDR3 has 14 residues. CDR1 is LNHNV and CDR2 is YYDKDF in the germline V gene (reference sequence). The germline V and J ends were trimmed by 0 bases and 4 bases, with 9 bases remaining between them. This CDR3 reads CATSRDLGGYGYTF. Written as DNA, the CDR3 is TGTGCCACCAGCAGAGATTTGGGGGGCTATGGCTACACCTTC.

This chain connects TRBV27 to TRBJ2-7, with D unclear. Germline lookup yields CDR1 MNHEY and CDR2 SMNVEV (reference sequence). This CDR3 comprises 11 residues. The V end was cut by 10 bases, the J end by 9 bases, with 16 bases between. The DNA for the CDR3 is TGTGCCACGATTGAACCCCCGAGGCAGTACTTC. The encoded protein is CATIEPPRQYF.

The rearrangement joins TRBV6-5 to TRBJ2-3, with TRBD1 matching 7 bases. Germline V gene data show CDR1 as MNHEY and CDR2 as SVGAGI. J lost 2 bases, V lost 4 bases, and 9 bases had no gene match. The CDR3 spans 16 residues. Here the CDR3 DNA reads TGTGCCAGCAGTTCTAACAGGGGTGGCCTCACAGATACGCAGTATTTT. This encodes CASSSNRGGLTDTQYF.

The chain has TRBV6-2 or TRBV6-3 and TRBJ2-3, with 7 nucleotides matching TRBD1. This CDR3 comprises 14 residues. Germline V gene lookup returns CDR1 MNHEY and CDR2 SVGEGT. V lost 6 bases to trimming and J lost 0 bases; unmatched junction nucleotides: 3. CDR3 sequence (DNA): TGTGCCAGCAGCCCACAGGGGAGCACAGATACGCAGTATTTT. Residues: CASSPQGSTDTQYF.

This chain links TRBV18 with TRBJ2-7; tentatively, D is TRBD1 (6 bases). CDR3 length: 15 residues. The germline V gene encodes CDR1 KGHSH and CDR2 LQKENI. Between the trimmed V and J ends, which lost 2 bases and 0 bases, there was a span of 11 bases. CDR3 protein: CASSPVQGNSYEQYF. The CDR3 bases are TGTGCCAGCTCACCAGTACAGGGCAACTCCTACGAGCAGTACTTC.

The rearrangement joins TRBV27 to TRBJ1-5, with no clear D. CDR3 length: 15 residues. Per the germline V gene, CDR1 is MNHEY and CDR2 is SMNVEV (reference sequence). V was pared by 4 bases and J by 5 bases, with 15 bases between. For the CDR3, the DNA is TGTGCCAGCAGTTATAATCCGGGTGCCGATCAGCCCCAGCATTTT. This gives the protein CASSYNPGADQPQHF.

In this sample, this clone turned up once. The chain carries TRBV28 and TRBJ2-3, with D tentatively TRBD1 (6 bases). Trimming took off 8 bases at V and 10 bases at J, with 16 bases between the two ends. The CDR3 contains 12 residues. The germline CDR1 and CDR2 sequences are MDHEN and SYDVKM. In DNA, the CDR3 is TGTGCCAGCGTGGGGGCAGGGTATTCGCAGTATTTT. Protein product: CASVGAGYSQYF.

The chain carries TRBV6-2 or TRBV6-3 and TRBJ2-1, with D possibly TRBD2 on 5 matching bases. Deletions cut 2 bases from V and 9 bases from J, with 11 bases between. The germline CDR1 and CDR2 sequences are MNHEY and SVGEGT. The CDR3 runs 13 residues. CDR3 DNA: TGTGCCAGCAGTTACATCGGGGATGGTGAGCAGTTCTTC. This encodes CASSYIGDGEQFF.

The rearrangement joins TRBV4-1 to TRBJ2-2; no reliable D call. The V and J ends lost 0 bases and 5 bases respectively, with 16 bases between them. This CDR3 spans 17 amino acids. Germline V gene lookup returns CDR1 MGHRA and CDR2 YSYEKL. CDR3 bases: TGCGCCAGCAGCCAAGATACAACAGCCACCCTTACCGGGGAGCTGTTTTTT. It is translated as CASSQDTTATLTGELFF.

V gene TRBV7-8 combines with J gene TRBJ2-2, with D tentatively TRBD2 (7 bases). The CDR3 spans 14 residues. The V gene lost 2 bases and the J gene lost 6 bases, with 10 bases spanning the gap. The germline V gene encodes CDR1 SGHVS and CDR2 FQNEAQ. CDR3 sequence: CASSLTGGAGELFF. The CDR3 nucleotides are TGTGCCAGCAGCTTAACGGGGGGCGCCGGGGAGCTGTTTTTT.

The rearrangement uses TRBV28 and TRBJ1-4, with no clear D. The germline CDR1 and CDR2 sequences are MDHEN and SYDVKM. V gave up 0 bases and J gave up 4 bases, with 6 bases separating them. There are 14 residues in the CDR3. The DNA for the CDR3 is TGTGCCAGCAGTTTATGGAGGGATAATGAAAAACTGTTTTTT. Protein sequence: CASSLWRDNEKLFF.

V usage is TRBV12-2 and J usage is TRBJ1-4. TRBV12-2 is labeled a pseudogene. The length of the CDR3 is 16 residues. CDR3 DNA sequence: TGTGCAAGTCGCTTGCTGGGAGGCCGGCGGTATGAAAAACTGTTTTTT. This codes for CASRLLGGRRYEKLFF.

The chain couples TRBV14 to TRBJ2-1, with TRBD1 as a possible D gene (6 bases). Per germline, CDR1 SGHDN and CDR2 FVKESK. The CDR3 is made up of 16 amino acids. V lost 0 bases and J 1 base, leaving 10 bases between the germline ends. The CDR3: CASSQDAGDSYNEQFF. The CDR3 nucleotides read TGTGCCAGCAGCCAAGATGCAGGGGATTCCTACAATGAGCAGTTCTTC.

Written as DNA, the CDR3 is TGTGCCAGCAGGGGACAGGGGCAGTTCTATGGCTACACCTTC. Encoded protein: CASRGQGQFYGYTF. The chain carries TRBV2 and TRBJ1-2; TRBD1 agrees at 10 bases. The CDR3 sequence is 14 residues long. Germline loops: CDR1 SNHLY, CDR2 FYNNEI. Trimming removed 6 bases from V and 4 bases from J; junction bases left unmatched: 5. Full variable domain (rest looked up from reference TRBV2 and TRBJ1-2): EPEVTQTPSHQVTQMGQEVILRCVPISNHLYFYWYRQILGQKVEFLVSFYNNEISEKSEIFDDQFSVERPDGSNFTLKIRSTKLEDSAMYFCASRGQGQFYGYTFGSGTRLTVV.

The chain couples TRBV20-1 to TRBJ1-2; D ambiguous. The CDR3 contains 10 residues. Trimming left V 6 bases short and J 2 bases short, with 4 bases between. Germline assignment: CDR1 DFQATT and CDR2 SNEGSKA (reference sequence). The CDR3: CSAQNYGYTF. CDR3 nucleotide sequence: TGCAGTGCCCAGAACTATGGCTACACCTTC.

The genes are TRBV30 and TRBJ1-2; D gene uncertain. Germline lookup yields CDR1 GTSNPN and CDR2 SVGIG (reference sequence). V was pared by 4 bases and J by 5 bases, with 8 bases between. The CDR3 has 11 amino acids. The CDR3 region has the DNA TGTGCCTGGAACAGAGTGTATGGCTACACCTTC. As protein: CAWNRVYGYTF.

The J gene is TRBJ1-4, the V gene TRBV18, with 11 bases matching TRBD1. CDR3 length equals 13 residues. Unmatched junction bases numbered 2, after V lost 3 bases and J lost 11 bases. CDR1 is KGHSH and CDR2 is LQKENI in the germline V gene. The CDR3 protein is CASSPGQGDKLFF. The CDR3 nucleotides are TGTGCCAGCTCACCGGGACAGGGGGATAAACTGTTTTTT.

The J gene is TRBJ2-3, the V gene TRBV7-2; weak D call: TRBD2 (6 bases). In germline, CDR1 is SGHTA, CDR2 FQGNSA. CDR3 length: 15 residues. Trimming removed 2 bases at V and 1 base at J, with 10 bases between. The CDR3 region has the DNA TGTGCCAGCAGCTTACGACCTAGCGGCACAGATACGCAGTATTTT. Its translation is CASSLRPSGTDTQYF.

This clone has only a few counts. This sequence joins TRBV5-1 and TRBJ1-2, with 7 bases that match TRBD1. V lost 4 bases and J lost 0; bases outside the gene matches: 15. The CDR3 covers 18 residues. In germline, CDR1 is SGHRS, CDR2 YFSETQ. For the CDR3, the DNA is TGCGCCAGCAGCGCCCCGACAGGGCGCGAGCCTGCTAACTATGGCTACACCTTC. Amino acids: CASSAPTGREPANYGYTF. Variable domain in full (rest from reference TRBV5-1 and TRBJ1-2): KAGVTQTPRYLIKTRGQQVTLSCSPISGHRSVSWYQQTPGQGLQFLFEYFSETQRNKGNFPGRFSGRQFSNSRSEMNVSTLELGDSALYLCASSAPTGREPANYGYTFGSGTRLTVV.

The rearrangement uses TRBV7-2 and TRBJ2-3, with 7 nucleotides matching TRBD2. J was trimmed by 2 bases and V by 5 bases; bases with no gene match: 4. This CDR3 spans 14 amino acids. The germline CDR1 and CDR2 sequences are SGHTA and FQGNSA. The CDR3 sequence: CASSPGLHTDTQYF. In DNA, the CDR3 is TGTGCCAGCAGCCCGGGACTACACACAGATACGCAGTATTTT.

This sequence joins TRBV28 and TRBJ1-5; 7 bases are a match to TRBD1. V was pared by 10 bases and J by 9 bases, with 12 bases of the junction left unmatched. CDR1 is MDHEN, CDR2 SYDVKM, per germline. This CDR3 contains 13 residues. The CDR3 loop reads CATWTGDVRPQHF. Here the CDR3 DNA reads TGTGCCACCTGGACAGGCGACGTTAGGCCCCAGCATTTT.

CDR3: CASSLDWQQGPDTGELFF. CDR3 sequence (DNA): TGTGCCAGCAGCTTAGATTGGCAACAGGGGCCCGACACCGGGGAGCTGTTTTTT. The genes are TRBV11-3 and TRBJ2-2; 7 bases line up with TRBD1. After removal of 0 bases from V and 3 bases from J, the junction contained 10 bases not matched to a gene. The CDR3 loop spans 18 amino acids. CDR1 and CDR2 (germline): SGHNT, YENEEA. Variable domain in full (rest from reference TRBV11-3 and TRBJ2-2): EAGVVQSPRYKIIEKKQPVAFWCNPISGHNTLYWYLQNLGQGPELLIRYENEEAVDDSQLPKDRFSAERLKGVDSTLKIQPAELGDSAVYLCASSLDWQQGPDTGELFFGEGSRLTVL.

This sequence joins TRBV5-6 and TRBJ1-5; D gene uncertain. The CDR3 contains 14 residues. Trimming took 1 base from V and 6 from J, leaving 11 bases between them. Germline V gene sequence: CDR1 SGHDT, CDR2 YYEEEE. The CDR3 spells CASSLYQFGQPQHF. The DNA of the CDR3 is TGTGCCAGCAGCTTGTATCAGTTTGGTCAGCCCCAGCATTTT.

The chain employs TRBV11-2 and TRBJ2-3; 7 nucleotides align to TRBD1. This CDR3 region has 16 residues. Germline V lookup: CDR1 SGHAT, CDR2 FQNNGV. The V segment lost 2 bases and the J segment 1 base; nucleotides outside the gene matches: 6. The CDR3 region has the DNA TGTGCCAGCAGCTTATTGGACAGGAGCCGCACAGATACGCAGTATTTT. It translates to CASSLLDRSRTDTQYF.

The chain employs TRBV4-1 and TRBJ2-5; 7 bases are shared with TRBD2. Germline CDR1 and CDR2: MGHRA and YSYEKL. The CDR3 runs to 14 residues. The J segment lost 3 bases and the V segment lost 3 bases, leaving 4 bases of the junction unmatched. DNA of the CDR3: TGCGCCAGCAGCCACAGACTAGCCAAAGAGACCCAGTACTTC. It is translated as CASSHRLAKETQYF.

The chain is built from TRBV6-5 and TRBJ1-2; D is undetermined. Germline CDR1 reads MNHEY; CDR2 reads SVGAGI. This CDR3 contains 13 residues. Trimming took off 6 bases at V and 1 base at J, with 9 bases between the two ends. CDR3 loop: CASRVRGNYGYTF. CDR3 coding DNA: TGTGCCAGCAGGGTACGGGGTAACTATGGCTACACCTTC.

To note about this clone: Other nucleotide sequences in the sample specify the same CDR3. This chain links TRBV5-6 with TRBJ1-6, with 10 bases identical to TRBD1. Germline values: CDR1 SGHDT, CDR2 YYEEEE. This CDR3 has 16 amino acids. Trimming removed 4 bases from V and 8 bases from J; junction bases left unmatched: 9. This chain's CDR3 is CASSPDRGRTDSPLHF. In DNA, the CDR3 is TGTGCCAGCAGCCCCGACAGGGGGCGGACTGATTCACCCCTCCACTTT.

The chain joins TRBV5-4 to TRBJ1-2, with D perhaps matching TRBD1 (6 bases). Trimming shortened V by 4 bases and J by 0 bases, and 13 bases separated the two germline ends. CDR1 and CDR2 (germline): SGHNT, YYREEE (reference sequence). The CDR3 totals 15 residues. The CDR3 loop is CASSVTGFSNYGYTF. CDR3 coding DNA: TGTGCCAGCAGCGTTACAGGGTTTTCTAACTATGGCTACACCTTC.

The chain uses TRBV5-8 and TRBJ2-2; no firm D call. Germline V gives CDR1 SGHTS, CDR2 YDEGEE. V shed 6 bases and J shed 0 bases, with 9 bases lying between them. The CDR3 totals 14 residues. The CDR3 loop reads CASNRRTNTGELFF. DNA of the CDR3: TGTGCCAGCAATAGAAGAACGAACACCGGGGAGCTGTTTTTT.

The V and J genes are TRBV3-1 (or the pseudogene TRBV3-2) and TRBJ2-7, with unresolved D. This CDR3 comprises 16 residues. Per the germline V gene, CDR1 is LGHDT and CDR2 is YNNKEL (reference sequence). V lost 0 bases and J lost 0, with 12 bases in between. CDR3 residues: CASSQDLVLSSYEQYF. The CDR3 nucleotides read TGTGCCAGCAGCCAAGATCTTGTGCTTAGCTCCTACGAGCAGTACTTC.

This clone was observed a single time. The chain has TRBV9 and TRBJ1-4; a possible D gene is TRBD1 (5 bases). Germline-derived CDR1 and CDR2 are SGDLS and YYNGEE. V lost 4 bases and J lost 7, with 14 bases in between. CDR3 size: 14 residues. The CDR3 loop is CASSRWGGIEKLFF. The CDR3 nucleotides read TGTGCCAGCAGCCGATGGGGCGGAATTGAAAAACTGTTTTTT.